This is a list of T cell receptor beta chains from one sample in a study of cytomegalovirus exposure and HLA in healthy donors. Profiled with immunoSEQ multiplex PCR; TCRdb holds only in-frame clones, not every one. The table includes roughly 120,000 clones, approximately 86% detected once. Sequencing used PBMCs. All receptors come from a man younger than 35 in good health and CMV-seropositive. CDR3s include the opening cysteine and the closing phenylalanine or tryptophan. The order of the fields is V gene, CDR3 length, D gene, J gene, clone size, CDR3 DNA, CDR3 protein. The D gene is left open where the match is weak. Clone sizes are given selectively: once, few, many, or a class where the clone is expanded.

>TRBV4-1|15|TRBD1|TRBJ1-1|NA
TGCGCCAGCAGCCCGCGGACAGGGTTGAACACTGAAGCTTTCTTT
CASSPRTGLNTEAFF
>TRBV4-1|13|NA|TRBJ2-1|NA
TGCGCCAGCAGCCATTCCGAGTGGAATGAGCAGTTCTTC
CASSHSEWNEQFF
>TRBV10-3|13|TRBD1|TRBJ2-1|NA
TGTGCCATCACTGGGACAGGGTTTAATGAGCAGTTCTTC
CAITGTGFNEQFF
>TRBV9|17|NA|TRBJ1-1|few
TGTGCCAGCAGCGCACTCAGCGGCAGTCGATTGAACACTGAAGCTTTCTTT
CASSALSGSRLNTEAFF
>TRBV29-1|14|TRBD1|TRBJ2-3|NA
TGCAGCGTTGGGGGACAGGGGAGCACAGATACGCAGTATTTT
CSVGGQGSTDTQYF
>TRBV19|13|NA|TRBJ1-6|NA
TGTGCCAGTAGTAGGGGAGGGAATTCACCCCTCCACTTT
CASSRGGNSPLHF
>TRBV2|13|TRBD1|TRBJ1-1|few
TGTGCCAGCTTCGGACAGGCGAACACTGAAGCTTTCTTT
CASFGQANTEAFF
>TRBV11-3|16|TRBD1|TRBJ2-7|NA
TGTGCCAGCAGCTTAGGCGGGGACAGGGGACCCTACGAGCAGTACTTC
CASSLGGDRGPYEQYF
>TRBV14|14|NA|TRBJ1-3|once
TGTGCCAGCAGCCCACTGGGAGAGGGAAACACCATATATTTT
CASSPLGEGNTIYF
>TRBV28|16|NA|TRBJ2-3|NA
TGTGCCAGCAGTTTAGACGTCGGGCTGGGCGGGGATACGCAGTATTTT
CASSLDVGLGGDTQYF
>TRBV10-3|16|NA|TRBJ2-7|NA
TGTGCCATCAGTGTAACGGTAGGACAGCCCTCCTACGAGCAGTACTTC
CAISVTVGQPSYEQYF
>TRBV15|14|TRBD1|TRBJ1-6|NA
TGTGCCACCAGCAGTATACAGGGGATTTCACCCCTCCACTTT
CATSSIQGISPLHF
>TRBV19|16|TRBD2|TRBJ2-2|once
TGTGCCAGTAGTATAGCAGGCCAGGGAGGGGCCGGGGAGCTGTTTTTT
CASSIAGQGGAGELFF
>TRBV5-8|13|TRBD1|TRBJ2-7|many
TGTGCCAGCAGTCGACAGGGTTCCTACGAGCAGTACTTC
CASSRQGSYEQYF
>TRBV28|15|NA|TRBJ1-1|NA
TGTGCCAGCAGTTTAGCTGGGGCGTCGGGCACTGAAGCTTTCTTT
CASSLAGASGTEAFF
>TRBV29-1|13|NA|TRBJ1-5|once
TGCAGCGTCGCGGACAGCGTTAATCAGCCCCAGCATTTT
CSVADSVNQPQHF
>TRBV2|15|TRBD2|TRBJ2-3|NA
TGTGCCAGCAGTGGTCGGGGGGGCGGGACAGATACGCAGTATTTT
CASSGRGGGTDTQYF
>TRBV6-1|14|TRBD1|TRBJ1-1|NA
TGTGCCAGCAGTGTAAGACAGGGATTAACTGAAGCTTTCTTT
CASSVRQGLTEAFF
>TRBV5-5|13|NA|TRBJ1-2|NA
TGTGCCAGCAGCGCGGGCCTTGGCTATGGCTACACCTTC
CASSAGLGYGYTF
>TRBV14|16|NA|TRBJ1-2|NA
TGTGCCAGCAGCCAATCCATTACAATCGCTAACTATGGCTACACCTTC
CASSQSITIANYGYTF
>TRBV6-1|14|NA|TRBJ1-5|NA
TGTGCCAGCAGTGAAGCGGGCAGGAATCAGCCCCAGCATTTT
CASSEAGRNQPQHF